The entry below gives a single TCR beta chain sequence along with its context. This clonotype has more than one count but fewer than ten. The antigen it recognizes is unknown. No clone much larger than this one lies a single base away; base qualities are absent. These data originate in a study of T cells after yellow fever vaccination (dated by TCRdb to the late 2010s). For context, the study as a whole: The SMART-Seq v4 Ultra Low Input RNA kit was used to prepare libraries from fractions with low cell numbers. Blood was collected at multiple timepoints before and after primary and secondary immunization, and bulk PBMC replicates and cell subsets were isolated. The cohort comprised two healthy male donors, one aged 18 to 29 and one aged 30 to 40 years. To follow T-cell clones before and after both primary and booster YFV17D yellow fever vaccination, bulk TCR alpha and beta repertoires underwent longitudinal sequencing. Paper-wide results and their limitations: Most clones expanded after primary vaccination (almost 97% of CD4 and roughly 90% of CD8) were re-detected after the booster, suggesting that broad memory maintenance occurred. Because only a couple of donors were included in the study, the extent to which the findings can be generalized is limited. A small fraction of clonotypes appeared in both the CD4 and CD8 compartments, likely as a result of convergent recombination. Compared with the primary T-cell response, the secondary T-cell response was weaker but faster, peaking on day 5 rather than day 15. Because abundant contaminating clonotypes from the bulk population could be contained in FACS-sorted repertoires, computational filtering was required.

The sample's treatment or condition label, decoded: live attenuated yellow fever vaccine strain. At every blood-draw timepoint, two biological replicates of bulk PBMCs were collected. A standard Ficoll-Paque protocol was used to isolate PBMCs from peripheral blood. RNA was extracted with TriZol from bulk PBMCs, CD4 and CD8 fractions, and dextramer-positive and dextramer-negative fractions. TCR cDNA was synthesized by 5'RACE template switching, through which a universal primer site and unique molecular identifiers were introduced. Priming of cDNA synthesis was performed from both the TCR alpha and TCR beta constant segments. Libraries were amplified in two PCR steps, with sample barcodes and sequencing adapters added in the second step. Libraries were sequenced on Illumina HiSeq 2500 (2x100 bp) or NovaSeq (2x150 bp). Per the authors' processing: Demultiplexing of reads and collapsing into UMI consensus sequences were performed with MIGEC, and V(D)J alignment was carried out with MiXCR. Clonotypes responding to the vaccine were identified with edgeR on replicate PBMC samples, with the criteria of FDR below 0.01 and a log2 fold change above 5 up to day 15. Bulk clonotypes were assigned CD4 or CD8 identity according to which sequenced CD4 or CD8 repertoire held them at higher abundance. In-frame beta chains were kept once TCRdb had trimmed the public reads at Q25 with fastp and called clones with MiXCR. Rows with one shared CDR3 protein collapse into an entry with the most common genes and DNA. TCRdb's processing, not the authors' own work, is the source of the V and J calls. The sample table contains 350,000 or so distinct CDR3 sequences; only one count was recorded for roughly 8.3% of them. Of the sample, approximately 15% is held by the ten largest clones.

Unmatched junction bases come to 12, with V trimmed by 6 bases and J by 8 bases. The germline V gene supplies CDR1 MNHNS and CDR2 SASEGT. The CDR3 contains 15 residues, cysteine and phenylalanine counted. Of the read, only the CDR3 DNA is kept; its 45 bases are in frame from base 1. Here the sequenced sample was PBMCs, taken approximately 40 days after the first yellow fever vaccination. The receptor was isolated from a man younger than 30 who received the YFV17D yellow fever vaccine. The chain is assembled from TRBV6-1 and TRBJ1-5; TRBD1 lines up with 8 middle nucleotides. The bases read TGTGCCAGCAGGGTTGGACAGGGAAGGCCCGAGCCCCAGCATTTT. Its protein product is CASRVGQGRPEPQHF.